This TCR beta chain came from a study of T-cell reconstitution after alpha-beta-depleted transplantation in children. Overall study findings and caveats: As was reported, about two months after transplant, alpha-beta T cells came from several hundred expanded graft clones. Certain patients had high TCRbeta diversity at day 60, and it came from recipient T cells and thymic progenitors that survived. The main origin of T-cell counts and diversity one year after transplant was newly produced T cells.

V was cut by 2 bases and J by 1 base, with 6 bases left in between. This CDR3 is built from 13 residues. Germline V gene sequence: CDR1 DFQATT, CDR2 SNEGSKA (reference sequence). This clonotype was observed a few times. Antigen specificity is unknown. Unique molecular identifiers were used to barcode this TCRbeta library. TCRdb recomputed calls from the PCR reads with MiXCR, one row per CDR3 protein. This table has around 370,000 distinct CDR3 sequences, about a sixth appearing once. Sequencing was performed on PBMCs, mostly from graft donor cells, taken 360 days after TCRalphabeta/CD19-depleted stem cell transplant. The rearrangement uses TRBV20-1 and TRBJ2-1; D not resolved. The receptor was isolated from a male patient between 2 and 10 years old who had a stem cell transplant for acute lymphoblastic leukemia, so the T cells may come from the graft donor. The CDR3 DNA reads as TGCAGTGCTAGATTGGTTTCCTACAATGAGCAGTTCTTC. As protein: CSARLVSYNEQFF.